These T cell receptor beta chains were read from a single sample in a study of blood T cell dynamics during melanoma immunotherapy. Measured with immunoSEQ multiplex PCR; TCRdb has only the in-frame clones, and not every one. Of about 22,000 clones detected, around 92% appear once; the ten largest clones hold approximately 1.2%. The starting material was blood, obtained from a patient treated with checkpoint blockade. Receptor source: a human donor with melanoma. The CDR3 runs from the conserved cysteine through the conserved F or W. D genes are given only for firm matches. Rows give clone size only sometimes, using once, few, many, or a class for an expanded clone.

cdr3_aa cdr3_nt j_call v_call d_call clone_size
CASSEYRGGAEQYF TGTGCCAGCAGTGAATATCGAGGGGGAGCCGAGCAGTACTTC TRBJ2-7 TRBV2 . .
CASRHRARDEKLFF TGTGCCAGCAGACACCGGGCCCGAGATGAAAAACTGTTTTTT TRBJ1-4 TRBV28 . once
CASSQHFSGRGSENTIYF TGTGCCAGCAGCCAACATTTCAGCGGCAGGGGGTCCGAAAACACCATATATTTT TRBJ1-3 TRBV4-2 TRBD1 .
CASSSGGGETQYF TGCGCCAGCAGTAGCGGGGGCGGTGAGACCCAGTACTTC TRBJ2-5 TRBV10-1 TRBD2 once
CASTRTGNNSPLHF TGTGCCAGCACCCGGACAGGGAATAATTCACCCCTCCACTTT TRBJ1-6 TRBV28 TRBD1 .
CASSPMPGANVLTF TGTGCCAGCAGCCCCATGCCAGGGGCCAACGTCCTGACTTTC TRBJ2-6 TRBV6-4 . .
CASFGRRPGEQYF TGTGCCAGCTTTGGCCGGCGTCCGGGCGAGCAGTACTTC TRBJ2-7 TRBV6-5 . .
CASSVKPQGSPGNTIYF TGCGCCAGCAGCGTAAAACCACAGGGGTCCCCTGGAAACACCATATATTTT TRBJ1-3 TRBV10-2 TRBD1 .
CASSLGEREQFF TGTGCCAGCAGCTTAGGCGAACGCGAGCAGTTCTTC TRBJ2-1 TRBV11-3 . .
CASSFWQGTGGNQPQHF TGTGCCAGCAGTTTTTGGCAGGGGACGGGGGGCAATCAGCCCCAGCATTTT TRBJ1-5 TRBV28 . .
CASSLTGLEDRFKPQHF TGTGCCAGCAGTCTTACCGGGTTGGAGGATCGTTTTAAGCCCCAGCATTTT TRBJ1-5 TRBV2 . .
CASSLRAQANTEAFF TGCGCCAGCAGCCTACGGGCCCAGGCGAACACTGAAGCTTTCTTT TRBJ1-1 TRBV5-1 . .
CASRLVGSSDEQFF TGTGCCAGCCGCTTGGTGGGTAGCAGCGATGAGCAGTTCTTC TRBJ2-1 TRBV5-4 . .
CAIIGQASDTQYF TGTGCCATCATCGGACAGGCTTCAGATACGCAGTATTTT TRBJ2-3 TRBV2 TRBD1 .
CASSHLSGRVETQYF TGCGCCAGCAGCCACCTCTCGGGCAGGGTCGAGACCCAGTACTTC TRBJ2-5 TRBV4-1 . .
CSARDRDTRFF TGCAGTGCTAGAGATCGAGATACTCGGTTTTTT TRBJ1-4 TRBV20-1 . .
CAISLVQGLAGNEQYF TGTGCCATCAGTCTCGTTCAGGGACTAGCGGGAAACGAGCAGTACTTC TRBJ2-7 TRBV10-3 TRBD2 .
CASSLWTSGTRGREQETQYF TGTGCCAGCAGCTTGTGGACTAGCGGGACCCGGGGAAGGGAACAAGAGACCCAGTACTTC TRBJ2-5 TRBV11-3 TRBD2 .
CATSRDRGSGELFF TGTGCCACCAGCAGAGATCGGGGGAGCGGGGAGCTGTTTTTT TRBJ2-2 TRBV15 . .
CASSPHDRGVSQPQHF TGTGCCAGCAGCCCGCACGACAGGGGAGTGAGTCAGCCCCAGCATTTT TRBJ1-5 TRBV5-5 TRBD1 .
CASSTGTQTITSRYF TGTGCCAGCAGCACGGGGACTCAAACAATTACGAGCAGGTACTTC TRBJ2-7 TRBV7-9 . .
CASSPRTGSVAFF TGTGCCAGCAGCCCCAGGACAGGGAGCGTAGCTTTCTTT TRBJ1-1 TRBV6-5 TRBD1 .
CASSESQGHSAFF TGTGCCAGCAGCGAGAGCCAGGGACATTCAGCTTTCTTT TRBJ1-1 TRBV6-4 . .
CASSLGTSGYNEQFF TGTGCCAGCAGCCTAGGGACTAGCGGATACAATGAGCAGTTCTTC TRBJ2-1 TRBV7-3 TRBD2 .
CASGLGLVYEQYF TGTGCCAGCGGCTTGGGACTAGTCTACGAGCAGTACTTC TRBJ2-7 TRBV11-2 TRBD2 .
CASSDRTSGNTIYF TGTGCCAGCAGTGACCGTACCTCTGGAAACACCATATATTTT TRBJ1-3 TRBV2 . .
CASSHSPAMNTEAFF TGTGCCAGCAGCCACAGCCCGGCCATGAACACTGAAGCTTTCTTT TRBJ1-1 TRBV5-5 . .
CASSRGGGADEQFF TGTGCCAGCTCCCGAGGGGGAGGAGCTGATGAGCAGTTCTTC TRBJ2-1 TRBV18 . .
CASSPQERRTEAFF TGTGCCAGCAGTCCACAGGAAAGGAGAACTGAAGCTTTCTTT TRBJ1-1 TRBV27 . .
CATKGRVSGNTIYF TGTGCCACCAAGGGAAGGGTATCTGGAAACACCATATATTTT TRBJ1-3 TRBV30 . .
CATSRDHTGYTF TGTGCCACCAGCAGAGATCACACGGGCTACACCTTC TRBJ1-2 TRBV15 . once
CASSPPGQGGYGYTF TGTGCCAGCTCACCACCGGGGCAGGGAGGCTATGGCTACACCTTC TRBJ1-2 TRBV18 . .
CASSLASNEKLFF TGTGCCAGCAGCTTGGCCTCTAATGAAAAACTGTTTTTT TRBJ1-4 TRBV5-4 . .
CASIQVGNGEQYF TGTGCCAGTATTCAAGTAGGGAACGGGGAGCAGTACTTC TRBJ2-7 TRBV28 . .
CAWTGGLNEQYF TGTGCATGGACCGGGGGGCTGAACGAGCAGTACTTC TRBJ2-7 TRBV7-9 . few
CASSEEWTVGYTF TGTGCCAGCAGTGAAGAATGGACGGTTGGCTACACCTTC TRBJ1-2 TRBV2 . .
CAWSVRGSGNYGYTF TGTGCCTGGAGTGTACGTGGTTCAGGGAACTATGGCTACACCTTC TRBJ1-2 TRBV30 . .
CASSLAGGGQPQHF TGCGCCAGCAGCTTGGCAGGGGGTGGTCAGCCCCAGCATTTT TRBJ1-5 TRBV5-1 TRBD1 .
CASSVGSAYNEQFF TGTGCCAGCAGTGTCGGGTCAGCCTACAATGAGCAGTTCTTC TRBJ2-1 TRBV6-4 . .
CSVEPIGSGTEQYF TGCAGCGTTGAACCGATTGGGAGTGGGACCGAGCAGTACTTC TRBJ2-7 TRBV29-1 . .
CASSVTVTYGYTF TGTGCCAGCAGCGTGACAGTAACATATGGCTACACCTTC TRBJ1-2 TRBV5-6 . .
CASSLIGNQETQYF TGTGCCAGCAGCTTAATCGGCAACCAAGAGACCCAGTACTTC TRBJ2-5 TRBV7-8 . .
CASSLGDAGAEQYF TGCGCCAGCAGCTTGGGTGATGCGGGGGCCGAGCAGTACTTC TRBJ2-7 TRBV5-1 . once
CASKGGGVTGELFF TGTGCCAGCAAGGGGGGAGGGGTCACCGGGGAGCTGTTTTTT TRBJ2-2 TRBV2 . .
CASSPWGDRPYEQYF TGTGCCAGCTCCCCCTGGGGGGACAGACCCTACGAGCAGTACTTC TRBJ2-7 TRBV18 . .
CASSSNSGNTIYF TGCGCCAGCAGCTCTAATTCTGGAAACACCATATATTTT TRBJ1-3 TRBV5-1 . .
CASSSDPPGSYEQYF TGTGCCAGCAGTTCGGACCCACCGGGGTCCTACGAGCAGTACTTC TRBJ2-7 TRBV27 . .
CAISDPGQGRANYGYTF TGTGCCATCAGTGATCCAGGACAGGGGCGGGCTAACTATGGCTACACCTTC TRBJ1-2 TRBV10-3 TRBD1 .